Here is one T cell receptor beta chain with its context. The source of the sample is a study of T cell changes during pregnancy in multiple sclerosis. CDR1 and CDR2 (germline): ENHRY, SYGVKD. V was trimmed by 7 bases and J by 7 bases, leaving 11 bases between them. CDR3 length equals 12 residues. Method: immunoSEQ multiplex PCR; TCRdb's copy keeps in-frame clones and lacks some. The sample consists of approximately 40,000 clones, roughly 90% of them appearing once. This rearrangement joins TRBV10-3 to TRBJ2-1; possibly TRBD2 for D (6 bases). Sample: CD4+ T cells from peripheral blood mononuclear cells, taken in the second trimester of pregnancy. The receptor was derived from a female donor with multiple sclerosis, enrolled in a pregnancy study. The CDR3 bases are TGTGCCATCACCACGGAGGGAAATGAGCAGTTCTTC. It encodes CAITTEGNEQFF.